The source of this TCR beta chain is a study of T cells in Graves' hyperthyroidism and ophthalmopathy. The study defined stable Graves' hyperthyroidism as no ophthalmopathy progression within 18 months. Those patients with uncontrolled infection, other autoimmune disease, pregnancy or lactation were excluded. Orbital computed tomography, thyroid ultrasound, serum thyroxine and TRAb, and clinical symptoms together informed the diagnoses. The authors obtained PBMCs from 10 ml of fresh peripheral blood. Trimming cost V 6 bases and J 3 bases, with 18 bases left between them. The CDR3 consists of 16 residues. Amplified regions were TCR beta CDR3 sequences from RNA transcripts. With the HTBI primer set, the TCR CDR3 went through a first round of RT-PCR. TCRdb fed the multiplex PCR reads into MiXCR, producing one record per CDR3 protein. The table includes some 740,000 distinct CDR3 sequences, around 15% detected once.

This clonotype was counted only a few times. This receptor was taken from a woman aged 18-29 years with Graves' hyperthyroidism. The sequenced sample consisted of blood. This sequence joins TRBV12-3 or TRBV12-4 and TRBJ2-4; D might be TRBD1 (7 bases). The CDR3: CASSRGGGIGKNIQYF. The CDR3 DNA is TGTGCCAGCAGCAGAGGGGGCGGGATAGGCAAAAACATTCAGTACTTC.